This TCR beta chain was observed in a study of CD8+ T cells in alopecia areata. Notes on the study in general: The study found higher clonality in lesional than normal scalp, especially in alopecia totalis/universalis.

CD4+ cells from a handful of patients underwent sorting into CD25+CD127- cells. The study team obtained lesional scalp punch biopsies and peripheral blood from alopecia areata patients. T lymphocytes (CD4+ and CD8+) were sorted from PBMCs. It was cDNA, reverse transcribed from extracted RNA, that served as the sequencing template. Measured with immunoSEQ multiplex PCR; TCRdb has only the in-frame clones, and not every one. The sample has about 19,000 clones, around 62% seen once. This CDR3 is built from 13 residues. Germline CDR1 SGDLS, CDR2 YYNGEE. The V end was cut by 5 bases, the J end by 2 bases, with 8 bases between. About this clone: As yet, its antigen is unknown.

The genes are TRBV9 and TRBJ2-4; no reliable D call. Material for sequencing was CD4+ Tregs sorted from blood. The sequence was collected from a human donor with alopecia areata. CDR3 amino acids: CASRGSTKNIQYF. The CDR3 region has the DNA TGTGCCAGCAGGGGGTCGACCAAAAACATTCAGTACTTC.